This T cell receptor beta chain came from a study of a mutant IDH1 vaccine in newly diagnosed glioma. Time point denoted: week 35, safety follow-up. Every single dose of the vaccine, 300 ug of mutant IDH1 20-mer peptide, came with topical imiquimod. A note on this clone: As yet, its antigen is unknown.

The ends were cut back, 0 bases at V and 2 bases at J, with 9 bases in the middle. The CDR3 has 14 amino acids. Germline-derived CDR1 and CDR2 are SGHRS and YFSETQ. Method: immunoSEQ multiplex PCR; TCRdb's copy keeps in-frame clones and lacks some. The sample contains around 57,000 clones, about 85% of which appear only once. The source of this sequence is a man younger than 45 with glioma. The rearrangement uses TRBV5-1 and TRBJ2-7, with D unclear. Here the sequenced sample was PBMCs, taken from a glioma patient whose treatment included an IDH1 peptide vaccine. CDR3 region: CASSLAGSTYEQYF. DNA for the CDR3: TGCGCCAGCAGCTTGGCTGGCAGTACCTACGAGCAGTACTTC.